This TCR beta chain appears in the sequencing data of a study of cytomegalovirus exposure and HLA in healthy donors. Study in general: Of all 400 or so donors who were genotyped, 80% to 85% belonged to the Caucasian-associated ancestry cluster. Study results and caveats: Clonal expansion, a later analysis showed, was greater in HLA-associated TCR beta chains than in equally common others. CMV serostatus stood as the only immune exposure information on hand. There were 150 to 200 TCR beta chains listed as cytomegalovirus-associated.

As concerns this clone: The antigen is undetermined.

Use of 60 Vbeta and 13 Jbeta primers characterized the PCR. Produced via immunoSEQ multiplex PCR; TCRdb's table is partial and in-frame only. The sample yields more than 85,000 clones, around 80% seen once. V gave up 0 bases and J gave up 2 bases, with 8 bases separating them. The CDR3 runs to 15 residues. The V gene's germline CDR1 is MNHNS and CDR2 SASEGT. The sequenced sample consisted of PBMCs. This TCR came from a man aged 30-40 years in good health and CMV-seropositive. This chain connects TRBV6-1 to TRBJ1-5; D unclear. Here the CDR3 reads CASSEARYGNQPQHF. CDR3 sequence (DNA): TGTGCCAGCAGTGAAGCCAGGTATGGCAATCAGCCCCAGCATTTT.